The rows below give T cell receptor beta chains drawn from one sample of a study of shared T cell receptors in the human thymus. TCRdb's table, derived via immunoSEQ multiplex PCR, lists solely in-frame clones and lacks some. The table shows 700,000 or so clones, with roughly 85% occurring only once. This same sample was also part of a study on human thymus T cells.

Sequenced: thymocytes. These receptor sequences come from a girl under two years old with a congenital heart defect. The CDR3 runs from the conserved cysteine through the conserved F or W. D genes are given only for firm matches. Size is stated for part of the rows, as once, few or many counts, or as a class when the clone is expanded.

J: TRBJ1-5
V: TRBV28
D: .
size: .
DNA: TGTGCCAGCAGCCCCCACAGGGTTGGCAATCAGCCCCAGCATTTT
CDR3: CASSPHRVGNQPQHF

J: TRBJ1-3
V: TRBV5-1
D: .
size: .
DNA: TGCGCCAGCAGCTTGGACTCGGGTTTGAGAGGAAACACCATATATTTT
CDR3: CASSLDSGLRGNTIYF

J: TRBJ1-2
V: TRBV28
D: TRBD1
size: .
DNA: TGTGCCAGCAGCCTCTGGGACAGTACTAACTATGGCTACACCTTC
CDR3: CASSLWDSTNYGYTF

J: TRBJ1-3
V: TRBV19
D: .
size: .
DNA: TGTGCCAGTAGTACTCGACCCTGCGGGTCTGGAAACACCATATATTTT
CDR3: CASSTRPCGSGNTIYF

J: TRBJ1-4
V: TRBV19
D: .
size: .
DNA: TGTGCCAGTAGTATAGATGGCTCCTCTGGTACAACTAATGAAAAACTGTTTTTT
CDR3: CASSIDGSSGTTNEKLFF

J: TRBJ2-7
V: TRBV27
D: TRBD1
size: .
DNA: TGTGCCAGCAGTGGCCCCCCGGGACAGGATTACGAGCAGTACTTC
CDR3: CASSGPPGQDYEQYF

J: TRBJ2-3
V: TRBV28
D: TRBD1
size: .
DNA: TGTGCCAGCAAAAGAACCCACATCAGGGGGCCAAAAGATACGCAGTATTTT
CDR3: CASKRTHIRGPKDTQYF

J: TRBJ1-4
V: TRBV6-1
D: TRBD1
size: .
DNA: TGTGCCAGCAGTGGTGTAACCTCGGGCGGGACAGGGTACGAAAAACTGTTTTTT
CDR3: CASSGVTSGGTGYEKLFF

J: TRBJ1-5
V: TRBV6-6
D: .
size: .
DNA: TGTGCCAGCCTAAAACCGGGACATCACTCCAATCAGCCCCAGCATTTT
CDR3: CASLKPGHHSNQPQHF

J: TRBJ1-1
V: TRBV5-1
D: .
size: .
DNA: TGCGCCAGTCAAAGGGATCGGGGTTTTCTGAACACTGAAGCTTTCTTT
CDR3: CASQRDRGFLNTEAFF

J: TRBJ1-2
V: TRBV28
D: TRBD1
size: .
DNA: TGTGCCAGCAGGAGGCGGGACAGAACTAACTATGGCTACACCTTC
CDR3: CASRRRDRTNYGYTF

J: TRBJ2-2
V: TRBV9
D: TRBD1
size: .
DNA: TGTGCCAGCAGCGTAGAGGGACAGGGGGCTGGCGGGGAGCTGTTTTTT
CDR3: CASSVEGQGAGGELFF

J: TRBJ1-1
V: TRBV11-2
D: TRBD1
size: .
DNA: TGTGCCAGCAGCCTCGGACAGGGAGGCACTGAAGCTTTCTTT
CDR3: CASSLGQGGTEAFF

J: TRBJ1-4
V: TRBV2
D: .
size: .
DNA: TGTGCCAGCAGCTTGACACCTGATCCTGAAAAACTGTTTTTT
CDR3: CASSLTPDPEKLFF

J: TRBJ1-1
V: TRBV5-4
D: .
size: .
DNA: TGTGCCAGCAGCCTCGGGATGGTAGCAGCTGAAGCTTTCTTT
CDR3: CASSLGMVAAEAFF

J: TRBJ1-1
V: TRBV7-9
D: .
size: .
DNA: TGTGCCAGCAGCTTAGGGGCAGGGAAGGTAGGAGCTTTCTTT
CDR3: CASSLGAGKVGAFF

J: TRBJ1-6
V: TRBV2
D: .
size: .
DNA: TGTGCCAGCAGTGGATGGGCCCATAGGGCAGGGCACTCCTATAATTCACCCCTCCACTTT
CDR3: CASSGWAHRAGHSYNSPLHF

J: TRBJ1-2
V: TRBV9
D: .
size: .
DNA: TGTGCCAGCAGCCCGAGGGTTGCCTATGGCTACACCTTC
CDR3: CASSPRVAYGYTF

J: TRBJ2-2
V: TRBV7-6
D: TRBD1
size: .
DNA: TGTGCCAGCAGCTCCCGGGACAGGGACTTCACCGGGGAGCTGTTTTTT
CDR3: CASSSRDRDFTGELFF

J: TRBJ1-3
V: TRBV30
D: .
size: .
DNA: TGTGCCTGGAGTACTACCGACAGCATCTCTGGAAACACCATATATTTT
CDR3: CAWSTTDSISGNTIYF

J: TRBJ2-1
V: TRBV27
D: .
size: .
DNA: TGTGCCAGCAGTTTATCCCGACTCGATTCCTACAATGAGCAGTTCTTC
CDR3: CASSLSRLDSYNEQFF

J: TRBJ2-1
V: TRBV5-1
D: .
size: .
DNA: TGCGCCAGCAGCTTGGATGGGGGGGCTTACAATGAGCAGTTCTTC
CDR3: CASSLDGGAYNEQFF

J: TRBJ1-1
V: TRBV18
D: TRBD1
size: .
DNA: TGTGCCAGCTCACTCCAGGACAGGAGGAACACTGAAGCTTTCTTT
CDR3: CASSLQDRRNTEAFF

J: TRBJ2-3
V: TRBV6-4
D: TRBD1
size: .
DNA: TGTGCCAGCAGTGAAGAGAGTGGGACAGGGGGTATCACAGATACGCAGTATTTT
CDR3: CASSEESGTGGITDTQYF

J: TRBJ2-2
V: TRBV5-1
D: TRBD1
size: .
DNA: TGCGCCAGCAGCCGGGGACAGTCGAACACCGGGGAGCTGTTTTTT
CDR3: CASSRGQSNTGELFF

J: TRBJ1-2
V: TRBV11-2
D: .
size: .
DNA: TGTGCCAGCAGCCACCCCCGACAGAACTATGGCTACACCTTC
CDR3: CASSHPRQNYGYTF

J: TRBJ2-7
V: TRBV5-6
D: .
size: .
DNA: TGTGCCAGCAGCTTGTACGGTTACGAGCAGTACTTC
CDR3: CASSLYGYEQYF

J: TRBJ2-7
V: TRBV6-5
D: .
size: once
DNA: TGTGCCAGCAGTTACCCTAGCCCTACCTACGAGCAGTACTTC
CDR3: CASSYPSPTYEQYF

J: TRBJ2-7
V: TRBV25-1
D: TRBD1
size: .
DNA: TGTGCCAGCAGTGAACGCCACAGGGGGCAATACGAGCAGTACTTC
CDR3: CASSERHRGQYEQYF

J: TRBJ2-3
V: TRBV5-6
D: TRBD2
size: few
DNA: TGTGCCAGCAGCTTGGGCGACCCGGCGGGGGGTAGAGATACGCAGTATTTT
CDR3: CASSLGDPAGGRDTQYF

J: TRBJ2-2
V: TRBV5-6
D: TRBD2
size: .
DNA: TGTGCCAGCAGCTCACTAGCGGGGGTAATCACCGGGGAGCTGTTTTTT
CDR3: CASSSLAGVITGELFF

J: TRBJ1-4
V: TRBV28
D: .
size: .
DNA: TGTGCCAGCAGTTTTTTTCCAGGGGAAGCAACTAATGAAAAACTGTTTTTT
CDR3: CASSFFPGEATNEKLFF

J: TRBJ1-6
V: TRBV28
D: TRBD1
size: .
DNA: TGTGCCAGCAGTGTGGGACAGTATAATTCACCCCTCCACTTT
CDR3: CASSVGQYNSPLHF

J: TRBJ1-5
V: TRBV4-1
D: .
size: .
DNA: TGCGCCAGCAGCCAAGGGGGGGAGGGTTTGGGCAATCAGCCCCAGCATTTT
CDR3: CASSQGGEGLGNQPQHF

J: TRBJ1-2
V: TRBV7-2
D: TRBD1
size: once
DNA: TGTGCCAGCAGCGTAACCCTCGGGACAGGCGCCCTTAACTATGGCTACACCTTC
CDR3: CASSVTLGTGALNYGYTF

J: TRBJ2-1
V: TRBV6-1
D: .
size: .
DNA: TGTGCCAGCAGTGAGCCCCTAGCTCCGTTCTTC
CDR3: CASSEPLAPFF

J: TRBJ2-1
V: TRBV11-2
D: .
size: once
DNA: TGTGCCAGCAGCTTAGATTTTAGCGGCTCCTACAATGAGCAGTTCTTC
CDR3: CASSLDFSGSYNEQFF

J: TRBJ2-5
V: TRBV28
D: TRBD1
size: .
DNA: TGTGCCAGCATGGGACAGCAAGAGACCCAGTACTTC
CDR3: CASMGQQETQYF

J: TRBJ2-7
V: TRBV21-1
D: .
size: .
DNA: TGTGCCAGCAGCCCCGGGGGGGGGATCCTCTCCTACGAGCAGTACTTC
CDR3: CASSPGGGILSYEQYF

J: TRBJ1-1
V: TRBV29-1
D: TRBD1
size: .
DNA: TGCAGCGTTGAGGACTTAAAAGGGACAGGCACTGAAGCTTTCTTT
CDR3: CSVEDLKGTGTEAFF

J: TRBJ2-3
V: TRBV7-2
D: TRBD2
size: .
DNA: TGTGCCAGCCTAATTGTCCGGACTAGCGAAGGGGGGACAGATACGCAGTATTTT
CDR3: CASLIVRTSEGGTDTQYF

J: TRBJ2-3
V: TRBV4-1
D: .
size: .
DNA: TGCGCCAGCAGCCAAGATAGCGGAACAGATACGCAGTATTTT
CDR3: CASSQDSGTDTQYF

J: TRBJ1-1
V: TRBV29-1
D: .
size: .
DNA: TGCAGCGTTCTCGGGGGGCCTAACCTTTACCCCGAAGCTTTCTTT
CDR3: CSVLGGPNLYPEAFF

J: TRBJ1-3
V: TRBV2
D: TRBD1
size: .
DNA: TGTGCCAGCACAAGAGGACAGGCGTCTGGAAACACCATATATTTT
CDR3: CASTRGQASGNTIYF

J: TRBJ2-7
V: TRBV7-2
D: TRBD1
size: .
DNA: TGTGCCAGCAGCTTAGGTGGGACAGGCGATTACGAGCAGTACTTC
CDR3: CASSLGGTGDYEQYF

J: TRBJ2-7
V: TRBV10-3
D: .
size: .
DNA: TGTGCCATCAGTGATTGGGGGGGCCGAGTAACCTACGAGCAGTACTTC
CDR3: CAISDWGGRVTYEQYF

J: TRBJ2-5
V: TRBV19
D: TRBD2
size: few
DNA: TGTGCCAGTAGTATGAAGCTAGCGGCACCCCCACAAGAGACCCAGTACTTC
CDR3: CASSMKLAAPPQETQYF

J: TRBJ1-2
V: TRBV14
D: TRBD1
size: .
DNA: TGTGCCAGCAGCCCAACCCGACAGGGTGTCTATGGCTACACCTTC
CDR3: CASSPTRQGVYGYTF

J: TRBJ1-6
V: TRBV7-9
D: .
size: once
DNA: TGTGCCAGCAGCTCTAGGGGGGGAAGGACAGCAAATTCACCCCTCCACTTT
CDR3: CASSSRGGRTANSPLHF

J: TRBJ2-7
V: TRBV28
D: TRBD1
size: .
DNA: TGTGCCAGCAGTCTCTATCGACAGGGGGCTAGATTGAACGAGCAGTACTTC
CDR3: CASSLYRQGARLNEQYF

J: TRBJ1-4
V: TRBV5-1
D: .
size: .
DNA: TGCGCCACCAGACGGGGACTTGCAACTAATGAAAAACTGTTTTTT
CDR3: CATRRGLATNEKLFF